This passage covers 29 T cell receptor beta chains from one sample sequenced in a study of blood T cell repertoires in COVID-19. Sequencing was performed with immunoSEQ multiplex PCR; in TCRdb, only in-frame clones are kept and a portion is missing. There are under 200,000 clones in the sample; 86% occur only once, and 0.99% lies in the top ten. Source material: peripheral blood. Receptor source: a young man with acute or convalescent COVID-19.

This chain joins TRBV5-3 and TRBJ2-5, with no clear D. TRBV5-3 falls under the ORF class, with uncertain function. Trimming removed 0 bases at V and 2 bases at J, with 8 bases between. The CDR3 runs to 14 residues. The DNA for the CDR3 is TGTGCCAGAAGCTTGGCAGGCCCACAAGAGACCCAGTACTTC. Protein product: CARSLAGPQETQYF.

CDR3 DNA sequence: TGTGCCAGCAGTTTAGGCGGGGGGATGGGACAGCAGTTCTTC. This sequence encodes CASSLGGGMGQQFF. V and J are TRBV28 and TRBJ2-1; 8 bases map to TRBD2. J lost 11 bases, V lost 2 bases, and 8 bases had no gene match. CDR1 is MDHEN and CDR2 is SYDVKM in the germline V gene. The CDR3 spans 14 residues.

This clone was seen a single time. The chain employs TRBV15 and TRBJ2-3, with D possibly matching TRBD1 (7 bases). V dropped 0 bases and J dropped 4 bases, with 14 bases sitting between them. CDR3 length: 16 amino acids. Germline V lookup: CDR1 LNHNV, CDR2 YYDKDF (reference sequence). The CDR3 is CATSREVQGGADTQYF. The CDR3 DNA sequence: TGTGCCACCAGCAGAGAGGTGCAGGGGGGAGCAGATACGCAGTATTTT.

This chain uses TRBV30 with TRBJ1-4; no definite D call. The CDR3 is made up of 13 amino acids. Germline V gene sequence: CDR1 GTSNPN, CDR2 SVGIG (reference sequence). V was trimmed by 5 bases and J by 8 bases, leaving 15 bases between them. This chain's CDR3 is CAWRTSGVEKLFF. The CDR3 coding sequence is TGTGCCTGGCGTACCTCGGGAGTCGAAAAACTGTTTTTT.

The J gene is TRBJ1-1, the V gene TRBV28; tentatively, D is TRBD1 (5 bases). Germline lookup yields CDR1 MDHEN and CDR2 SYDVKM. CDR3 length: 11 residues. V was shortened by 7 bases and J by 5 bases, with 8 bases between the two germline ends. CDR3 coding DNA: TGTGCCAGCACAGGGCAAACTGAAGCTTTCTTT. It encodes CASTGQTEAFF. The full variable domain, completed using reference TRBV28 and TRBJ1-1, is DVKVTQSSRYLVKRTGEKVFLECVQDMDHENMFWYRQDPGLGLRLIYFSYDVKMKEKGDIPEGYSVSREKKERFSLILESASTNQTSMYLCASTGQTEAFFGQGTRLTVV.

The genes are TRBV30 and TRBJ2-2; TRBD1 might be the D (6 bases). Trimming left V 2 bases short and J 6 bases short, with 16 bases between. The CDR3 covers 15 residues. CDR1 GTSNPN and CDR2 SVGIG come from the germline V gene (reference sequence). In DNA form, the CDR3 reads TGTGCCTGGAGTCTAACCCCACAGGGCGCCGGGGAGCTGTTTTTT. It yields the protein CAWSLTPQGAGELFF.

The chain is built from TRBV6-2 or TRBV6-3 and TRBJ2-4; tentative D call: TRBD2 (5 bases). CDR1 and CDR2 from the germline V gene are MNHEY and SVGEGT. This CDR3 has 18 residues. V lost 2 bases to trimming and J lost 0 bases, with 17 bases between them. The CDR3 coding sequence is TGTGCCAGCAGTTACACGCAGGAGGTAACTCTAGCCAAAAACATTCAGTACTTC. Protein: CASSYTQEVTLAKNIQYF.

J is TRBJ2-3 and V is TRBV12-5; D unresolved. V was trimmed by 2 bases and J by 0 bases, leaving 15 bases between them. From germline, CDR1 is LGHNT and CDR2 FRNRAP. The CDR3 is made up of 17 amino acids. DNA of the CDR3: TGTGCTAGTGGTTTGACCCCCTATGACACGAGCACAGATACGCAGTATTTT. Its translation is CASGLTPYDTSTDTQYF.

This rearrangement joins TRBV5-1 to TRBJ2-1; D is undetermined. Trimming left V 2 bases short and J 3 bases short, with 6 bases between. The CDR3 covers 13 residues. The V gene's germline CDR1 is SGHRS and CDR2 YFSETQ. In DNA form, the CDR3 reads TGCGCCAGCAGCTTCAACAGCTACAATGAGCAGTTCTTC. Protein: CASSFNSYNEQFF.

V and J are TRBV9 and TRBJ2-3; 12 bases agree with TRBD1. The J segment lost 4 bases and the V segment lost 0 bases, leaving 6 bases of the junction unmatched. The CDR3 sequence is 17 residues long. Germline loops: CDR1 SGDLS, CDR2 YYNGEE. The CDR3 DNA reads TGTGCCAGCAGCGTAGCCCTGGGGACAGGGGGCGCAGATACGCAGTATTTT. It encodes CASSVALGTGGADTQYF.

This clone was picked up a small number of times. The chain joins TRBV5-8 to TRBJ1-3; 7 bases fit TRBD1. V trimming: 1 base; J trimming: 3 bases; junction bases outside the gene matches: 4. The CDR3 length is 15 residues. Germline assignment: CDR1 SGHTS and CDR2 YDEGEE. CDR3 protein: CASSLYRGDGNTIYF. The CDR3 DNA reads TGTGCCAGCAGCTTGTACAGGGGAGATGGAAACACCATATATTTT.

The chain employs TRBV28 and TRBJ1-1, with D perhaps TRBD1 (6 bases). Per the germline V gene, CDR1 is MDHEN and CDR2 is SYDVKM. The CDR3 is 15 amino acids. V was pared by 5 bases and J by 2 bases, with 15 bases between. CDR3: CASSPPGQLNTEAFF. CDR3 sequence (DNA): TGTGCCAGCAGTCCCCCAGGACAGTTAAACACTGAAGCTTTCTTT.

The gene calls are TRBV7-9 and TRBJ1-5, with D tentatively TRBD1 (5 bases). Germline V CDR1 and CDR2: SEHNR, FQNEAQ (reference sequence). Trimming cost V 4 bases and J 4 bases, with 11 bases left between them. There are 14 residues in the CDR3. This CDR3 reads CASSSTDQNQPQHF. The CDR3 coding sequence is TGTGCCAGCAGCTCGACAGACCAAAATCAGCCCCAGCATTTT.

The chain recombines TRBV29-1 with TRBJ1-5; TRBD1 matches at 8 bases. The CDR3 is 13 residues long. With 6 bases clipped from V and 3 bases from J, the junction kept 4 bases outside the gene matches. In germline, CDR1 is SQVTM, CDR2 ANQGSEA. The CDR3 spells CSVGQGNNQPQHF. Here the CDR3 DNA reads TGCAGCGTCGGACAGGGAAACAATCAGCCCCAGCATTTT. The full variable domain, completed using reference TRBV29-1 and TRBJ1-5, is SAVISQKPSRDICQRGTSLTIQCQVDSQVTMMFWYRQQPGQSLTLIATANQGSEATYESGFVIDKFPISRPNLTFSTLTVSNMSPEDSSIYLCSVGQGNNQPQHFGDGTRLSIL.

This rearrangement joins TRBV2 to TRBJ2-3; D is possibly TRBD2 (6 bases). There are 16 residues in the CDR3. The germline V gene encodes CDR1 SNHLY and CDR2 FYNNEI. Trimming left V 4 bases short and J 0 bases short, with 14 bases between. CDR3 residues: CASSGDPGESTDTQYF. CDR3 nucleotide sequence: TGTGCCAGCAGTGGGGATCCGGGGGAAAGCACAGATACGCAGTATTTT.

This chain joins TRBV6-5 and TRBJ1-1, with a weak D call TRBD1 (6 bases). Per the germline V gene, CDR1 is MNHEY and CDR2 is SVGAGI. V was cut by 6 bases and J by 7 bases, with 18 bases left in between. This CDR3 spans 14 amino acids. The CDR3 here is CASSPRGGRIEAFF. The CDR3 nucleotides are TGTGCCAGCAGCCCCCGGGGGGGGCGCATTGAAGCTTTCTTT.

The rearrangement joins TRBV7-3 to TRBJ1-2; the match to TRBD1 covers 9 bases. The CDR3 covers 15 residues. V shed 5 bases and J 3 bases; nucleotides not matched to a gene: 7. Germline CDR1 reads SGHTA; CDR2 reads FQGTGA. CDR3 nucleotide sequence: TGTGCCAGCAGCCCCGGACAGGGGCCCCACTATGGCTACACCTTC. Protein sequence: CASSPGQGPHYGYTF.

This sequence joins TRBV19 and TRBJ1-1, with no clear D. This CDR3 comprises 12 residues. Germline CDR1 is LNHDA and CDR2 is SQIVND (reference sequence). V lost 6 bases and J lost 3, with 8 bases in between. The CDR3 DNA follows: TGTGCCAGTAGCTTGGGCGACACTGAAGCTTTCTTT. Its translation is CASSLGDTEAFF.

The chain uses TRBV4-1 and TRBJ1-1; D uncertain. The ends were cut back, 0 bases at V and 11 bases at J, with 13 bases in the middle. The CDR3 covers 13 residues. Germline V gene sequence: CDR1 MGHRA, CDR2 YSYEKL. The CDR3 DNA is TGCGCCAGCAGCCAAGATGGGCAGAGAACTGCTTTCTTT. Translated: CASSQDGQRTAFF.

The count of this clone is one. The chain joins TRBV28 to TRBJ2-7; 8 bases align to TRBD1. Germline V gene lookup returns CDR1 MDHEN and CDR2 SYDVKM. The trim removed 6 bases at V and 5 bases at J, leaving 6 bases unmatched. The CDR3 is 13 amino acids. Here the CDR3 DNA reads TGTGCCAGCAGGCGGACAGGGTCCAACGAGCAGTACGTC. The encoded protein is CASRRTGSNEQYV.

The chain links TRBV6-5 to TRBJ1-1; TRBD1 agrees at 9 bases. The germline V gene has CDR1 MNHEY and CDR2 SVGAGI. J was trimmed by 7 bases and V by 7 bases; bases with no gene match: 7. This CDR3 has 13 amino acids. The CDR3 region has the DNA TGTGCCAGCACTACAGGGGGCGTTGGTGAAGCTTTCTTT. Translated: CASTTGGVGEAFF.

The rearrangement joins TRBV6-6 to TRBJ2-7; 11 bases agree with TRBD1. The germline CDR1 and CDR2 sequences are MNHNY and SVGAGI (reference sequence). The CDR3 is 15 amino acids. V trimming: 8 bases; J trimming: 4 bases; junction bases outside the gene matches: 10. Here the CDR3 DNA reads TGTGCCAGCTCCCCCGGGGGACAGGGGGTTTACGAGCAGTACGTC. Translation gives CASSPGGQGVYEQYV.

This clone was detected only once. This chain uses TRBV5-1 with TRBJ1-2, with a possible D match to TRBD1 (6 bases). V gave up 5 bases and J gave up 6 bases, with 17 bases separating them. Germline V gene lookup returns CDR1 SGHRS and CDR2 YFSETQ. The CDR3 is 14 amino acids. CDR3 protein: CASSPPFSGDGYTF. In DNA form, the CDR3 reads TGCGCCAGCAGTCCGCCCTTTTCAGGGGATGGCTACACCTTC.

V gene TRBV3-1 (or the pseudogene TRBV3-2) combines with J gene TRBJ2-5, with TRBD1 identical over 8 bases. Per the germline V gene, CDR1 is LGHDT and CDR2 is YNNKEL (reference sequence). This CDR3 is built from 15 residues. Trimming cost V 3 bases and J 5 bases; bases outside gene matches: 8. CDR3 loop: CASSQAQGAVETQYF. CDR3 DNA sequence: TGTGCCAGCAGCCAGGCGCAGGGGGCGGTCGAGACCCAGTACTTC.

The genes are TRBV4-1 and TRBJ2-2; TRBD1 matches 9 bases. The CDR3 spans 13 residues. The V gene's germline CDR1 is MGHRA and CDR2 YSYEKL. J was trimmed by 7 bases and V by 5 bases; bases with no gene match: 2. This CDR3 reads CASSLTGGGELFF. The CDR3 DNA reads TGCGCCAGCAGCTTGACAGGGGGCGGGGAGCTGTTTTTT.

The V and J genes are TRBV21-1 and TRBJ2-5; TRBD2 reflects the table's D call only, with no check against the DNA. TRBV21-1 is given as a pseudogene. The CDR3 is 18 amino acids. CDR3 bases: TGTGCCAGCAGCAAAGGGGTTGCTAGCGGGGTTTGGAGAGAGACCCAGTACTTC. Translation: CASSKGVASGVWRETQYF.

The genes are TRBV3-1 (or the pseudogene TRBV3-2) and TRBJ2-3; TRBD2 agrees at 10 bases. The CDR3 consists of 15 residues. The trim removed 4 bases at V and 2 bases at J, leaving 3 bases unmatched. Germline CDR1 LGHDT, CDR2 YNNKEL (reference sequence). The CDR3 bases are TGTGCCAGCAGCCCAACTAGCGGGGACACAGATACGCAGTATTTT. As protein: CASSPTSGDTDTQYF.

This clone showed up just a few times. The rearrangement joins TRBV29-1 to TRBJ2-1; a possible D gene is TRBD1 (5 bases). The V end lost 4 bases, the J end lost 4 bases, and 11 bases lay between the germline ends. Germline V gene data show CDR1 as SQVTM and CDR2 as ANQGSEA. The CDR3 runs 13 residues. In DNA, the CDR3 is TGCAGCGTTGGACAGTCTAGGTACAATGAGCAGTTCTTC. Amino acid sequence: CSVGQSRYNEQFF.

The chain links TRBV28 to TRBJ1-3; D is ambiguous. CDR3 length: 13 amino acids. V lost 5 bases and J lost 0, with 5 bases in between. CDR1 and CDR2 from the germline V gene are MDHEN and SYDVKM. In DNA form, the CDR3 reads TGTGCCAGCAGTAGAGGCTCTGGAAACACCATATATTTT. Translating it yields CASSRGSGNTIYF.